This T cell receptor (beta chain) is from a study of response to subunit inactivated influenza vaccine. Study results and caveats: That few new T cells are recruited by each seasonal influenza vaccination was the authors' suggestion.

TCRdb re-derived calls from the RT-PCR reads in MiXCR, one entry per CDR3 protein. The sample consists of 710,000 or so distinct CDR3 sequences, less than 20% of them appearing once. Comment on this clonotype: Its antigen is not known.

V lost 0 bases, J lost 5 bases, and 13 bases lay in between. The CDR3 contains 15 residues. Germline V CDR1 and CDR2: SGHVS, FNYEAQ. The clonotype originates from a man in his fifties who received an inactivated influenza vaccine. Sequenced material: PBMCs from blood, taken 11 to 12 days after vaccination. The gene calls are TRBV7-6 and TRBJ2-5, with D unresolved. The CDR3 loop reads CASSLAGSLWETQYF. The DNA for the CDR3 is TGTGCCAGCAGCTTAGCAGGCTCCCTGTGGGAGACCCAGTACTTC.